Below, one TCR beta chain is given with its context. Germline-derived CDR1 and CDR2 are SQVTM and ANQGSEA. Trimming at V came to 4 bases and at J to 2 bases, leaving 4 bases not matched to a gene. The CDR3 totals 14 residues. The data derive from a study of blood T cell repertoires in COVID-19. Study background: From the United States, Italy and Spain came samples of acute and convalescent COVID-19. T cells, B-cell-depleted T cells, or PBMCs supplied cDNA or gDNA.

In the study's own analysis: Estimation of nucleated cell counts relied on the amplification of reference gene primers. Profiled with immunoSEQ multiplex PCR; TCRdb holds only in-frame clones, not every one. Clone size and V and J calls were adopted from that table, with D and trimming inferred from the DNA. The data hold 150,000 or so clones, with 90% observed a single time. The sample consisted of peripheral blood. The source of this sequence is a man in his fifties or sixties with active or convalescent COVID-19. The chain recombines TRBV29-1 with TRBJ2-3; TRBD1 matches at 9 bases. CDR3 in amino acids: CSVATGGVTDTQYF. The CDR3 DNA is TGCAGCGTTGCGACAGGGGGGGTCACAGATACGCAGTATTTT.